Presented here are 15 T cell receptor beta chains from one specimen sequenced in a study of shared clonotypes between healthy human individuals. Clones were sequenced by immunoSEQ multiplex PCR, and TCRdb holds only the in-frame ones, with some missing. This table has about 530,000 clones, about 95% appearing once. The source material was naive CD4+ T cells sorted from blood. As for subset: CD45RA+ positively selected. Receptor source: a woman aged 25 to 39 in good health.

The rearrangement links TRBV28 to TRBJ2-5; TRBD1 aligns across 7 bases. The DNA end lines up better with TRBJ2-7; the J call may be wrong. CDR3 size: 14 residues. CDR1 is MDHEN and CDR2 is SYDVKM in the germline V gene. CDR3 amino acids: CASSLSGGSYEQYF. The CDR3, as DNA: TGTGCCAGCAGTTTATCAGGGGGTTCCTACGAGCAGTACTTC.

The chain is built from TRBV5-4 and TRBJ2-7; 7 positions match TRBD2. CDR1 is SGHNT, CDR2 YYREEE, per germline (reference sequence). The CDR3 has 16 residues. Trimming removed 4 bases from V and 6 bases from J; junction bases left unmatched: 16. The CDR3 bases are TGTGCCAGCAGCCCACCCCCTGGCGGGAGTGGCCTCGAGCAGTACTTC. Protein product: CASSPPPGGSGLEQYF.

The chain carries TRBV5-4 and TRBJ2-7, with D possibly TRBD1 on 6 matching bases. Germline values: CDR1 SGHNT, CDR2 YYREEE (reference sequence). This CDR3 is built from 15 residues. V lost 0 bases and J lost 0, with 10 bases in between. CDR3 region: CASSLGTATSYEQYF. CDR3 bases: TGTGCCAGCAGCTTGGGGACAGCGACCTCCTACGAGCAGTACTTC. Full variable domain (rest looked up from reference TRBV5-4 and TRBJ2-7): ETGVTQSPTHLIKTRGQQVTLRCSSQSGHNTVSWYQQALGQGPQFIFQYYREEENGRGNFPPRFSGLQFPNYSSELNVNALELDDSALYLCASSLGTATSYEQYFGPGTRLTVT.

This clone showed up just once. This rearrangement joins TRBV5-1 to TRBJ2-6; D is perhaps TRBD1 or TRBD2 (5 bases each). Germline V gene sequence: CDR1 SGHRS, CDR2 YFSETQ. The CDR3 length is 17 residues. V shed 1 base and J shed 2 bases, with 13 bases lying between them. CDR3 amino acids: CASSLLAGSTGANVLTF. In DNA form, the CDR3 reads TGCGCCAGCAGCTTGTTGGCAGGGAGTACTGGGGCCAACGTCCTGACTTTC.

The chain uses TRBV6-6 and TRBJ1-1; possible D gene TRBD1, 6 bases. The CDR3 length is 13 residues. Trimming cost V 7 bases and J 1 base, with 10 bases left between them. The germline CDR1 and CDR2 sequences are MNHNY and SVGAGI (reference sequence). CDR3 nucleotide sequence: TGTGCCAGCACCGCACAGGGGAACACTGAAGCTTTCTTT. It translates to CASTAQGNTEAFF.

This clone was detected once. CDR3 nucleotide sequence: TGTGCCAGCAGTGAGTTGGACAGTAATGAAAAACTGTTTTTT. It codes for CASSELDSNEKLFF. The chain carries TRBV2 and TRBJ1-4; a possible D gene is TRBD1 (6 bases). This CDR3 is 14 amino acids long. Trimming shortened V by 3 bases and J by 4 bases, and 9 bases separated the two germline ends. Looked up from germline, CDR1 is SNHLY and CDR2 is FYNNEI. The full variable domain, completed using reference TRBV2 and TRBJ1-4, is EPEVTQTPSHQVTQMGQEVILRCVPISNHLYFYWYRQILGQKVEFLVSFYNNEISEKSEIFDDQFSVERPDGSNFTLKIRSTKLEDSAMYFCASSELDSNEKLFFGSGTQLSVL.

The rearrangement links TRBV10-1 to TRBJ2-7, with D perhaps TRBD2 (6 bases). The V and J ends lost 6 bases and 0 bases respectively, with 21 bases between them. Germline V lookup: CDR1 WNHNN, CDR2 SYGVQD (reference sequence). This CDR3 spans 17 amino acids. CDR3 residues: CASSTGTAHTYSYEQYF. The CDR3 DNA reads as TGCGCCAGCAGCACCGGGACTGCGCATACATACTCCTACGAGCAGTACTTC.

The V and J genes are TRBV18 and TRBJ2-7, with a weak D call TRBD1 (5 bases). V shed 0 bases and J shed 7 bases, with 13 bases lying between them. This CDR3 has 14 residues. Germline loops: CDR1 KGHSH, CDR2 LQKENI. CDR3 loop: CASSPPARAEEQYF. In nucleotides, the CDR3 is TGTGCCAGCTCACCACCGGCCAGGGCGGAAGAGCAGTACTTC.

As DNA, the CDR3 is TGTGCCAGCAGCCGCTCGGGGGGGCCCTACACTGAAGCTTTCTTT. Translation gives CASSRSGGPYTEAFF. V and J are TRBV2 and TRBJ1-1, with a possible D match to TRBD1 (6 bases). The CDR3 spans 15 residues. Germline CDR1 is SNHLY and CDR2 is FYNNEI. Trimming cost V 6 bases and J 3 bases, with 17 bases left between them.

As to this clone: Other DNA variants within this sample encode the same CDR3. This sequence joins TRBV28 and TRBJ1-5; no definite D call. Germline lookup yields CDR1 MDHEN and CDR2 SYDVKM. This CDR3 has 12 residues. V lost 4 bases to trimming and J lost 5 bases, with 6 bases between them. The chain's CDR3 is CASSYRHQPQHF. In DNA, the CDR3 is TGTGCCAGCAGTTACCGGCATCAGCCCCAGCATTTT.

The J gene is TRBJ2-1, the V gene TRBV7-6; 13 bases are a match to TRBD2. Germline V lookup: CDR1 SGHVS, CDR2 FNYEAQ. The CDR3 is made up of 15 amino acids. V was clipped by 4 bases and J by 6 bases; unmatched bases: 3. Here the CDR3 DNA reads TGTGCCAGCAGCTCTACTAGCGGGAGGGCCAATGAGCAGTTCTTC. This gives the protein CASSSTSGRANEQFF.

The V gene is TRBV5-8, the J gene TRBJ2-1; TRBD2 agrees at 13 bases. Trimming removed 4 bases from V and 2 bases from J; junction bases left unmatched: 3. Per the germline V gene, CDR1 is SGHTS and CDR2 is YDEGEE. The CDR3 length is 16 residues. The CDR3 loop reads CASSGGLAGAYNEQFF. CDR3 DNA sequence: TGTGCCAGCAGCGGAGGACTAGCGGGAGCCTACAATGAGCAGTTCTTC.

The rearrangement uses TRBV19 and TRBJ2-2; 9 bases line up with TRBD2. CDR3 length: 13 residues. Germline loops: CDR1 LNHDA, CDR2 SQIVND (reference sequence). J was trimmed by 6 bases and V by 6 bases; bases with no gene match: 2. The CDR3 loop reads CASRGLAPGELFF. CDR3 nucleotide sequence: TGTGCCAGTAGGGGACTAGCTCCCGGGGAGCTGTTTTTT.

The chain couples TRBV15 to TRBJ1-3; D ambiguous. The CDR3 loop spans 17 amino acids. Deletions cut 1 base from V and 0 bases from J, with 13 bases between. Germline CDR1 LNHNV, CDR2 YYDKDF (reference sequence). CDR3 loop: CATSRVEGLSSGNTIYF. CDR3 nucleotide sequence: TGTGCCACCAGCAGAGTTGAGGGATTAAGCTCTGGAAACACCATATATTTT.

The chain couples TRBV4-3 to TRBJ1-5; D not resolved. V was trimmed by 1 base and J by 5 bases, leaving 9 bases between them. In germline, CDR1 is LGHNA, CDR2 YSLEER. The CDR3 is 14 residues long. The CDR3 protein is CASSQAGLDQPQHF. CDR3 sequence (DNA): TGCGCCAGCAGCCAAGCGGGGTTAGATCAGCCCCAGCATTTT.